This TCR beta chain was recorded in a study of cytomegalovirus exposure and HLA in healthy donors (dated by TCRdb to the late 2010s). For the study in its entirety: An earlier analysis of more than 550 of the donors reported 250 to 350 Gb of sequence data and 117 million unique TCR beta sequences obtained from about 200 million T cells. Donor age, sex, ethnicity and CMV serostatus were compiled alongside the repertoire data. Genome-wide SNP genotypes for about 60% of the roughly 670 donors were used in a later genetic analysis, which treated that subset as a discovery cohort. The number of donors typed differed by locus, with about 629-630 for A, B, C, DRB1 and DQB1, roughly 520 for DQA1, 600 to 610 for DPA1, and some 440 for DPB1. Among the roughly 370 genotyped donors, approximately 82% belonged to the genetic ancestry cluster associated with self-reported Caucasian donors. Class I and class II HLA loci were covered by the typing at four-digit resolution. An earlier analysis of more than 450 of the donors used high-throughput TCR beta sequencing to judge whether each TCR beta V gene segment behaved as functional or pseudogenic. In a later analysis, previously published TCR beta repertoires from some 640 donors were re-analyzed and high-resolution HLA genotyping was added so that TCR occurrence patterns could be studied. Among about 400 genotyped donors of the cohort, an average of approximately 240,000 unique TCR beta nucleotide sequences was sequenced per donor, of which about 18% were non-productive. To predict cytomegalovirus infection status, the study brought together high-throughput TCR immunosequencing, statistical association of individual TCRs with disease status, and machine learning. Rather than drawing on any new phenotypic data, the later analysis identified candidate immune exposures from TCR beta sequences and the way those sequences occurred across donors. Every discovery cohort repertoire had been produced on one sequencing platform. An early release covering over 500 HLA-typed donors comprised roughly 300 gigabases of sequencing data and some 79 million unique TCR sequences. Using immunosequencing, the study profiled T cell repertoires from fewer than 700 subjects and related those repertoires to cytomegalovirus serostatus. Besides the first cohort of around 700 subjects, a separate validation cohort made up of 120 different subjects was used. Roughly five DR-DQ haplotypes were treated as single units for association and clustering because of strong linkage in the cohort. The aim of the study was to test whether cataloging public T cell receptors could identify signatures of past pathogen exposure.

Turning to this clone: Its binding antigen is unknown.

What the study reported, not specific to this receptor: A few of the identified cytomegalovirus-associated TCR beta chains were confirmed in vitro to be specific for cytomegalovirus antigens. For the cohort, immune exposure information was limited to CMV serostatus. A later genetic analysis associated a missense DCLRE1C variant with V-gene and J-gene trimming of TCR beta chains, and an independent cohort replicated the association. In a later analysis, the rate of TCR association differed among HLA loci, with DRB1 alleles having the most associated TCRs and HLA-C alleles having the fewest. Several of the top co-occurrence clusters appeared to be linked to parvovirus B19, influenza, CMV and Epstein-Barr virus, according to a later analysis. The earlier analysis of approximately 560 of the donors excluded roughly 17 rarely observed V segments, including chromosome 9 orphons, because counts were too low. In an earlier analysis of 450 to 750 of the donors, most TCR beta V segments appeared in productive rearrangements about 87% or about 30% of the time, broadly matching IMGT annotations. In a later analysis, HLA-associated TCR beta chains showed more clonal expansion and lower generation probabilities than non-associated chains that were equally common. Strong co-occurrence of HLA alleles, especially DR and DQ, made assigning TCR associations to individual alleles difficult. According to the authors, the approach could potentially be generalized to other disease states and immunological phenotypes. Presence/absence analyses assumed roughly uniform sequencing depth across donors, an assumption that may not hold. This cohort had only TCR beta chains sequenced, and the lack of alpha or paired-chain data limited which features could be detected. According to a later analysis, most CMV-associated TCR beta chains appeared to be HLA-restricted, and the HLA associations seemed to be driven largely by CMV exposure. HLA typing was unavailable for some donors at each locus, so association tests used only the typed subset. In a later genetic analysis, fewer N-insertions in productive TCRs were reported among donors in an Asian-associated ancestry cluster than the approximately 670-donor mean. The study listed 150 to 200 TCR beta chains as associated with cytomegalovirus. Linkage disequilibrium might explain the correlated functional status among segregating V segments, but an unknown experimental factor could not be ruled out. Across donors, most TCR sequences were observed very rarely, whereas some public TCRs were present in many individuals. Some IMGT-functional V segments, including TRBV6-2 and TRBV6-3, could not be distinguished by the 87-base-pair reads and were therefore excluded. A further reported finding was that TCR beta sequences accurately predicted the HLA-A and HLA-B alleles for most subjects in the first cohort. A cluster of highly shared sequence variants was judged likely to represent a technical artifact of the sequencing pipeline. At a false discovery rate of 0.05, a later analysis linked around 17,000 TCR beta sequences to specific HLA alleles. The classifier was reported to diagnose cytomegalovirus status with high specificity and sensitivity in both the original cohort and the validation cohort.

In total, just over 650 healthy bone marrow donors made up the cohort. All cohort members were sampled while nominally healthy, although unrecorded immune exposures were likely present. The donor tested CMV seropositive and was one of the 289 seropositive cohort members. A peripheral blood sample was provided by each donor, and peripheral blood mononuclear cells were used for TCR beta sequencing. Genomic DNA was extracted from the blood cell samples with the Qiagen DNeasy Blood Extraction Kit. The library came from the immunoSEQ multiplex PCR assay. For the multiplex PCR, a mixture combining 60 forward primers for TCR Vbeta segments and 13 reverse primers for TCR Jbeta segments was used. The CDR3 region of rearranged TCR beta genes was amplified from genomic DNA by a multiplex PCR assay. The amplified TCR beta libraries were sequenced on the Illumina HiSeq System as 87-base-pair reads. Processing in the source paper ran as follows. A later analysis counted some 74 million unique TCR beta chains across the 500 to 850 repertoires, and 9.5 million to 11 million of these chains were shared by at least two donors. A nearest-neighbor algorithm error-corrected the raw reads and collapsed the reads into unique sequences, merging closely related sequences to remove PCR and sequencing errors. V, D and J gene segments were assigned by aligning CDR3 sequences to IMGT reference sequences. For a sequence to be retained, a match of at least six nucleotides to both a V gene segment and a J gene segment was required. A rearrangement was called productive if the CDR3 had no stop codons and remained in frame with V and J, and every other rearrangement was called non-productive. CDR3 was defined according to IMGT convention as the region running from the second conserved V-encoded cysteine to the conserved J-encoded phenylalanine. In an earlier analysis of approximately 590 of the donors, sequences lacking an unambiguous match to a single V gene segment were excluded. In an earlier analysis of roughly 500 of the donors, V segments were called functional above 56.7% productive rearrangements and were called segregating when the between-donor standard deviation exceeded 5%. A statistical classification framework was built for diagnosing cytomegalovirus status from the catalog of TCR beta chain sequences. A later analysis assigned V and J genes by comparing TCR nucleotide sequences with IMGT/GENE-DB human TR gene sequences. In a later analysis, CDR3 sequences and most-parsimonious VDJ recombination scenarios were assigned using the TCRdist pipeline. A later analysis defined each TCR beta chain by its CDR3 amino acid sequence plus V-gene family, and excluded reads lacking a unique V-gene family. As a way to deal with suspected cross-contamination and a sequencing artifact, a later analysis dropped nearly 600 nucleotide sequences that were highly shared and had low generation probability. For each public chain, a later analysis derived a clonal expansion index from normalized ranks of inferred template counts within each repertoire. A later analysis computed generation probabilities with a VDJ recombination model fitted to out-of-frame rearrangements, and checked the results against IGoR. In a later analysis, TCR-TCR, TCR-HLA and TCR-CMV co-occurrence was scored with hypergeometric tests, and a repertoire-size bias correction was applied to TCR pairs. A later analysis estimated false discovery rates by permuting HLA or CMV assignments 20 times. In a later analysis, co-occurring TCRs were grouped using DBSCAN, with TCRdist sequence similarity added in when clustering inside HLA-allele-positive subsets. Repertoires with fewer than 30,000 or more than 120,000 public chains, plus five repertoires with anomalous nucleotide sharing, were excluded from co-occurrence clustering. Drawn from immuneACCESS, this table holds only the in-frame rearrangements with V and J called that TCRdb kept. Clones are partly lost; checked studies trace under half to an unresolved V gene and leave the rest unexplained. The DNA was the basis for D and trimming; V, J and clone size are from that table. The table for this sample shows tens of thousands of clones. Jointly, the top ten make up less than 6% of the sample.

Based on the germline V gene, the CDR1 and CDR2 sequences are SGHDT and YYEEEE. The CDR3 has 17 amino acids, counting the end cysteine and phenylalanine. Of all the DNA, just the CDR3 is kept, 51 bases in frame from base 1. The V end gives up 4 bases and the J end 0 bases, leaving 6 bases in the junction not matched to a gene. The sample consisted of PBMCs. This TCR came from a man aged 25-40 years in good health and CMV-seropositive. The V and J segments used are TRBV5-6 and TRBJ2-1, with 11 central nucleotides matching TRBD2. The nucleotides read TGTGCCAGCAGCCCTGGGACTAGCGGAACCTCCTACAATGAGCAGTTCTTC. It specifies CASSPGTSGTSYNEQFF.